This T cell receptor (beta chain) was identified during a study of CD8 T cells in Susac syndrome (dated by TCRdb to 2018 to 2020). Study-wide context: Whether CD8+ T cell activation and differentiation in Susac syndrome was antigen driven was tested using repertoire sequencing. The study compared CD8+ T cell repertoire clonality among 12 healthy donors, roughly 14 Susac syndrome patients and roughly 16 multiple sclerosis patients. Beyond this particular receptor, the publication reports: The number of individuals in the TCR sequencing and HLA analysis was acknowledged as relatively small.

RNA was extracted using the RNeasy kit, and roughly 0.5 to 1 ug of the RNA was reverse transcribed with random hexamers. TCR beta CDR3 regions were amplified with the immunoSEQ multiplex PCR assay covering 54 Vbeta and 13 Jbeta segments. PCR amplification bias was corrected using a synthetic template baseline for primer optimization and computational correction. As for how the authors treated the data: Reads were annotated to V, D and J genes per IMGT and analyzed with immunoSEQ Analyzer, keeping only productive sequences. Clonality was computed as one minus Shannon entropy normalized by log2 of the number of productive unique sequences. For each patient and control, public and private clones were evaluated among the 100 most prevalent clones. Clones were defined as Susac-specific if absent from the healthy and MS cohorts, from over a thousand published viral clones and from other ImmuneACCESS disease sequences. TCRdb trimmed the raw reads at Q25, called clones with MiXCR and kept productive beta chains. Rows are unified per CDR3 protein, each entry keeping the most common DNA and genes. The V and J calls were not made by the authors but by TCRdb's processing. This sample comprises about 200,000 distinct CDR3 sequences, around nine tenths of them detected only once. The leading ten clones occupy around 0.14% of the sample.

Worth noting for this clonotype: The specificity of this receptor is unknown. Base qualities are not provided; no much larger clone lies one nucleotide away.

The germline V gene (reference sequence) yields SEHNR for CDR1 and FQNEAQ for CDR2. V is reduced by 5 bases and J by 4 bases, leaving a spacing of 16 bases between them. The CDR3 spans 15 residues, from the cysteine through the phenylalanine. The read is trimmed to its CDR3 DNA, 45 bases read in frame from base 1. Peripheral blood CD8+ and CD4+ T cells from healthy donors, Susac syndrome patients and multiple sclerosis patients were profiled using high-throughput TCR beta sequencing. The multiple sclerosis controls were treatment-naive patients whose relapsing-remitting disease, either stable or active, fulfilled the revised McDonald criteria. Bulk CD8+ and CD4+ T cells were purified magnetically by negative isolation, whereas CD8+ TEMRA cells were enriched by FACS. Blood was drawn into EDTA tubes, processed within 24 hours, and PBMCs were isolated by density gradient centrifugation. PBMCs destined for TCR sequencing were cryopreserved in liquid nitrogen and later thawed in a 37 °C water bath. The sorted or isolated CD4+, CD8+ and CD8+ TEMRA cells had a purity of 90% or higher.

The rearranged segments are TRBV7-9 and TRBJ2-3, with the D gene tentatively TRBD1 or TRBD2, based on 5 matching bases in each. Sequencing input: CD8+ T cells from PBMCs. The sequence was obtained from a human donor with multiple sclerosis. For the CDR3, the sequence is CASSSRDRRSDTQYF. The nucleotide sequence is given as TGTGCCAGCAGCAGCCGGGACCGTCGATCAGATACGCAGTATTTT. With the portions outside the CDR3 filled from the reference TRBV7-9 and TRBJ2-3 genes, the complete variable region becomes DTGVSQNPRHKITKRGQNVTFRCDPISEHNRLYWYRQTLGQGPEFLTYFQNEAQLEKSRLLSDRFSAERPKGSFSTLEIQRTEQGDSAMYLCASSSRDRRSDTQYFGPGTRLTVL.